Each of the 20 T cell receptor beta chains below was sequenced from the same sample in a study of T cell clones after liver transplantation. Sequencing used immunoSEQ multiplex PCR; TCRdb keeps in-frame clones, though not all of them. The sample lists 90,000 to 120,000 clones, 82% seen once, with around 0.97% in the top ten. The specimen was CD4+ T cells from blood, collected before liver transplant. The receptor source for this set is a human donor who received a liver transplant.

The chain couples TRBV6-1 to TRBJ1-5, with TRBD1 identical over 8 bases. J gave up 2 bases and V 6 bases, and 6 bases lay outside the gene matches. The CDR3 length is 15 residues. CDR1 is MNHNS and CDR2 is SASEGT in the germline V gene. CDR3 DNA: TGTGCCAGCAGGGGCGACAGGGGTGGCAATCAGCCCCAGCATTTT. Its protein product is CASRGDRGGNQPQHF.

The chain joins TRBV30 to TRBJ1-5; D possibly corresponds to TRBD1 (5 bases). V shed 3 bases and J shed 2 bases, with 11 bases lying between them. CDR3 length: 14 residues. Germline CDR1 GTSNPN, CDR2 SVGIG (reference sequence). CDR3 sequence reads: CAWSPDTRNQPQHF. The DNA for the CDR3 is TGTGCCTGGAGCCCGGACACTCGCAATCAGCCCCAGCATTTT.

The chain is built from TRBV6-5 and TRBJ1-1; D possibly corresponds to TRBD1 (6 bases). V gave up 5 bases and J gave up 10 bases, with 17 bases separating them. There are 13 residues in the CDR3. Germline CDR1 MNHEY, CDR2 SVGAGI. The CDR3 sequence: CASSVTLQGVAFF. In nucleotides, the CDR3 is TGTGCCAGCAGTGTTACATTACAGGGTGTAGCTTTCTTT.

The J gene is TRBJ2-7, the V gene TRBV2; a weak D match, TRBD1 (6 bases). In germline, CDR1 is SNHLY, CDR2 FYNNEI. V dropped 4 bases and J dropped 5 bases, with 15 bases sitting between them. The CDR3 has 14 amino acids. In DNA, the CDR3 is TGTGCCAGCAGTGGGGCCAGGGGTGTAAACGAGCAGTACTTC. Translating gives CASSGARGVNEQYF.

The rearrangement joins TRBV9 to TRBJ2-5; no clear D gene. CDR3 size: 15 residues. V was trimmed by 0 bases and J by 3 bases, leaving 12 bases between them. The germline CDR1 and CDR2 sequences are SGDLS and YYNGEE. CDR3 residues: CASSVAPRFEETQYF. The CDR3 coding sequence is TGTGCCAGCAGCGTAGCCCCCCGTTTTGAAGAGACCCAGTACTTC.

This rearrangement joins TRBV2 to TRBJ1-4; D is unresolved. Germline V gene data show CDR1 as SNHLY and CDR2 as FYNNEI. With 2 bases removed from V and 14 bases from J, the gap between germline ends came to 15 bases. This CDR3 has 13 residues. The CDR3 loop is CASSERGLVGLFF. In nucleotides, the CDR3 is TGTGCCAGCAGTGAACGTGGCCTAGTGGGGCTGTTTTTT.

This clone came up once. This chain joins TRBV21-1 and TRBJ1-1; the table's D call, TRBD1, was not checked against the DNA. TRBV21-1 is recorded as a pseudogene. The CDR3 consists of 13 residues. The DNA of the CDR3 is TGTGCCAGCAGCATCCCAGGGCACGATGAAGCTTTCTTT. Its translation is CASSIPGHDEAFF.

This clone was seen just once. CDR3 amino acids: CASSFPRGTEPYEQYF. CDR3 DNA sequence: TGTGCCAGCAGTTTTCCCCGAGGGACAGAACCTTACGAGCAGTACTTC. The chain is built from TRBV27 and TRBJ2-7; 7 nucleotides match TRBD1. Germline V lookup: CDR1 MNHEY, CDR2 SMNVEV (reference sequence). The CDR3 spans 16 residues. The J segment lost 4 bases and the V segment lost 3 bases, leaving 12 bases of the junction unmatched.

This chain uses TRBV18 with TRBJ1-5, with 11 positions matching TRBD1. The germline gives CDR1 KGHSH, CDR2 LQKENI. The CDR3 runs 15 residues. The J segment lost 7 bases and the V segment lost 1 base, leaving 3 bases of the junction unmatched. CDR3 protein: CASSPRDRGGQPQHF. The CDR3 nucleotides are TGTGCCAGCTCACCACGGGACAGGGGGGGACAGCCCCAGCATTTT. The variable domain in full, completed from reference TRBV18 and TRBJ1-5, reads NAGVMQNPRHLVRRRGQEARLRCSPMKGHSHVYWYRQLPEEGLKFMVYLQKENIIDESGMPKERFSAEFPKEGPSILRIQQVVRGDSAAYFCASSPRDRGGQPQHFGDGTRLSIL.

The genes are TRBV7-6 and TRBJ1-3; a possible D gene is TRBD1 (5 bases). This CDR3 is built from 14 residues. Germline-derived CDR1 and CDR2 are SGHVS and FNYEAQ. V was pared by 2 bases and J by 2 bases, with 7 bases between. As DNA, the CDR3 is TGTGCCAGCAGCTTATTGGGGGCTGGAAACACCATATATTTT. Translating gives CASSLLGAGNTIYF. Full variable domain (outside the CDR3, taken from reference TRBV7-6 and TRBJ1-3): GAGVSQSPRYKVTKRGQDVALRCDPISGHVSLYWYRQALGQGPEFLTYFNYEAQQDKSGLPNDRFSAERPEGSISTLTIQRTEQRDSAMYRCASSLLGAGNTIYFGEGSWLTVV.

The gene calls are TRBV29-1 and TRBJ1-2, with a possible D match to TRBD1 (6 bases). V was pared by 6 bases and J by 7 bases, with 12 bases between. The germline V gene encodes CDR1 SQVTM and CDR2 ANQGSEA. The CDR3 covers 11 residues. In nucleotides, the CDR3 is TGCAGCGTGTTTACAGGGTTTGGCTACACCTTC. Protein sequence: CSVFTGFGYTF. Full variable domain (missing parts from reference TRBV29-1 and TRBJ1-2): SAVISQKPSRDICQRGTSLTIQCQVDSQVTMMFWYRQQPGQSLTLIATANQGSEATYESGFVIDKFPISRPNLTFSTLTVSNMSPEDSSIYLCSVFTGFGYTFGSGTRLTVV.

This chain joins TRBV28 and TRBJ1-2; the match to TRBD1 covers 10 bases. The germline V gene has CDR1 MDHEN and CDR2 SYDVKM. The junction had 6 bases not matched to a gene; V was cut back by 6 bases and J by 5 bases. This CDR3 contains 14 residues. This CDR3 is CASRLGQGGYGYTF. CDR3 DNA: TGTGCCAGCAGGCTTGGACAGGGGGGTTATGGCTACACCTTC.

The chain couples TRBV5-1 to TRBJ1-3; D perhaps matches TRBD1 (6 bases). Trimming shortened V by 3 bases and J by 2 bases, and 18 bases separated the two germline ends. Per germline, CDR1 SGHRS and CDR2 YFSETQ. There are 17 residues in the CDR3. Here the CDR3 DNA reads TGCGCCAGCAGCTACGCTAACACAGGGTCCCCTGGAAACACCATATATTTT. Translating it yields CASSYANTGSPGNTIYF.

The chain joins TRBV29-1 to TRBJ2-7, with a weak D call TRBD2 (6 bases). Deletions cut 7 bases from V and 3 bases from J, with 13 bases between. The CDR3 has 12 residues. The germline V gene has CDR1 SQVTM and CDR2 ANQGSEA. The CDR3 nucleotides are TGCAGCGCCCGAAGGGGAGGCTACGAGCAGTACTTC. Protein product: CSARRGGYEQYF.

The chain employs TRBV15 and TRBJ1-1; D unclear. V lost 1 base and J lost 1, with 7 bases in between. The germline CDR1 and CDR2 sequences are LNHNV and YYDKDF (reference sequence). The length of the CDR3 is 14 residues. In DNA form, the CDR3 reads TGTGCCACCAGCAGAGGTGCAGGGAACACTGAAGCTTTCTTT. Protein sequence: CATSRGAGNTEAFF.

This clone was counted once. The CDR3 nucleotides are TGCAGCGTTGAAGTTACCGGGACAGGTTACAATGAGCAGTTCTTC. Its protein is CSVEVTGTGYNEQFF. The rearrangement links TRBV29-1 to TRBJ2-1, with 8 bases identical to TRBD1. Unmatched junction bases numbered 6, after V lost 1 base and J lost 4 bases. Germline lookup yields CDR1 SQVTM and CDR2 ANQGSEA. CDR3 length: 15 residues.

V is TRBV10-3 and J is TRBJ2-1; D assignment may be TRBD1 or TRBD2 (5 bases each). Looked up from germline, CDR1 is ENHRY and CDR2 is SYGVKD. Trimming pared 0 bases from V and 9 bases from J, leaving 9 bases between. The CDR3 totals 13 residues. CDR3 nucleotide sequence: TGTGCCATCAGTGAGTCTGGGGGAACTGAGCAGTTCTTC. It encodes CAISESGGTEQFF.

This chain connects TRBV14 to TRBJ2-7; D is possibly TRBD1 (6 bases). The CDR3 is 16 amino acids. Germline lookup yields CDR1 SGHDN and CDR2 FVKESK. Trimming took off 2 bases at V and 0 bases at J, with 14 bases between the two ends. The DNA for the CDR3 is TGTGCCAGCAGCCAATATTTACCAGGGGACTCCTACGAGCAGTACTTC. Translated: CASSQYLPGDSYEQYF.

This clone has only a few counts. The J gene is TRBJ1-1, the V gene TRBV27; 7 nucleotides agree with TRBD1. J was trimmed by 11 bases and V by 6 bases; bases with no gene match: 12. The CDR3 runs 13 residues. Germline loops: CDR1 MNHEY, CDR2 SMNVEV (reference sequence). The CDR3 DNA is TGTGCCAGCAGAGACAGGGCCGGTCTTGAGGCTTTCTTT. As protein: CASRDRAGLEAFF.

A remark on this clone: This same CDR3 is encoded by further DNA sequences in the sample. This sequence joins TRBV7-2 and TRBJ1-1; a possible D gene is TRBD1 (5 bases). V gave up 5 bases and J gave up 1 base, with 11 bases separating them. CDR3 length: 14 residues. Germline CDR1 SGHTA, CDR2 FQGNSA. The CDR3 reads CASSLGRTNTEAFF. The CDR3 nucleotides read TGTGCCAGCAGCCTGGGACGGACGAACACTGAAGCTTTCTTT.